The rows below give T cell receptor beta chains drawn from one sample of a study of yellow fever vaccine responses in identical twins. From the RT-PCR reads, TCRdb called clonotypes with MiXCR, one entry per CDR3 protein. The repertoire consists of several thousand distinct CDR3 sequences, with just over 70% occurring once and the leading ten covering around 1.5%. The starting material was T cells from blood (PBMCs), unsorted or a sorted subset (not recorded which), obtained before or after yellow fever vaccination (not recorded which). The receptor set was obtained from a woman aged 18-29 years who received the yellow fever vaccine. Both conserved end residues are part of each CDR3. A D gene is named only where the DNA matches it firmly. Clone size is not always given. Where it is, it says once, few, many or a class for expanded clones.

>.|TRBV29-1|TRBD1|TRBJ1-6
CSVRPGTGDHSPLHF
TGCAGCGTTCGTCCCGGGACAGGGGATCATTCACCCCTCCACTTT
>.|TRBV28|.|TRBJ2-2
CASSFSGFTGELFF
TGTGCCAGCAGTTTTTCGGGGTTCACCGGGGAGCTGTTTTTT
>.|TRBV24-1|TRBD1|TRBJ1-5
CATSLTGAPNQPQHF
TGTGCCACCAGTCTCACAGGGGCCCCCAATCAGCCCCAGCATTTT
>.|TRBV10-3|.|TRBJ2-1
CAISEPQTGNEQFF
TGTGCCATCAGTGAGCCTCAGACGGGGAATGAGCAGTTCTTC
>.|TRBV10-1|TRBD2|TRBJ2-1
CASSVLAGSEQFF
TGCGCCAGCAGTGTCCTAGCGGGATCTGAGCAGTTCTTC
>.|TRBV29-1|TRBD2|TRBJ2-1
CSVLTSGYEQFF
TGCAGCGTACTGACTAGCGGATATGAGCAGTTCTTC
>.|TRBV18|.|TRBJ2-7
CASSPRYSGDEQYF
TGTGCCAGCTCACCACGTTACAGTGGGGACGAGCAGTACTTC
>.|TRBV10-3|.|TRBJ1-2
CAIMETNNYGYTF
TGTGCCATCATGGAGACAAATAACTATGGCTACACCTTC
>.|TRBV11-2|.|TRBJ2-7
CASSPRGGPSSYEQYF
TGTGCCAGCAGCCCTAGGGGGGGCCCCAGCTCCTACGAGCAGTACTTC
>.|TRBV11-1|.|TRBJ1-1
CASSFKGTEAFF
TGTGCCAGCAGCTTTAAAGGAACTGAAGCTTTCTTT
>once|TRBV4-2|.|TRBJ2-3
CASSQGRGGADTQYF
TGTGCCAGCAGCCAAGGGAGAGGGGGGGCCGATACGCAGTATTTT
>.|TRBV4-2|.|TRBJ2-7
CASSRTASYEQYF
TGTGCCAGCAGCCGCACAGCCTCCTACGAGCAGTACTTC
>.|TRBV18|.|TRBJ2-1
CASSPIWGYNEQFF
TGTGCCAGCTCACCAATATGGGGATACAATGAGCAGTTCTTC
>.|TRBV5-1|.|TRBJ2-7
CASSPSASYEQYF
TGCGCCAGCAGCCCGTCGGCCTCCTACGAGCAGTACTTC